Given below is one TCR beta chain in context. The entry originates in a study of TIL therapy for anti-PD-1-resistant metastatic lung cancer. Time point specified: pre-treatment sample, taken before nivolumab and TIL therapy. This CDR3 region has 15 residues. Germline values: CDR1 SGHRS, CDR2 YFSETQ. V gave up 3 bases and J gave up 5 bases; unmatched junction bases: 8. Sequencing used immunoSEQ v3. Using immunoSEQ multiplex PCR, the repertoire was profiled, and TCRdb retains in-frame clones only, with some absent. The data contain 45,000 to 75,000 clones, around 87% of them singletons. The chain is built from TRBV5-1 and TRBJ1-2; 9 bases match TRBD1. Sequencing used blood, obtained at baseline. The clonotype comes from a person aged 25-80 years with non-small cell lung cancer. The CDR3 DNA reads TGCGCCAGCAGCTCCCCGGACAGGGGACAATATGGCTACACCTTC. Encoded protein: CASSSPDRGQYGYTF.